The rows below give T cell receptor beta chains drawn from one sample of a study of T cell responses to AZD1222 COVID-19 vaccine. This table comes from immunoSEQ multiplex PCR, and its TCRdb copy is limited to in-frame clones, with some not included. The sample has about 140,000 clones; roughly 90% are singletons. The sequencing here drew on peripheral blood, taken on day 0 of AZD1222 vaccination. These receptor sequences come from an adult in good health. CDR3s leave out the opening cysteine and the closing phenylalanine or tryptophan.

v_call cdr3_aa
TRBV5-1 ASSFTGTNEKLF
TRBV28 ASSLPQAPETQY
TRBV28 ASSLDRGRRGYT
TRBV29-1 SVGGDRVNSGANVLT
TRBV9 ASSPTYGRGGRKGSYEQY
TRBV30 AWSVTSGGYEQY
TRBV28 ASSFWDIKNGTQPQH
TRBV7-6 ASSLGNRGGTEAF
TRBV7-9 ASRPRTSGSYEQY
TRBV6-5 ASSPRQTSVETQY
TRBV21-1 ASSAPCAGYT
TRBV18 ASSPDSYTGELF
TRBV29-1 SVDSDRGNGYT
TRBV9 ASSVSTGGVTEAF
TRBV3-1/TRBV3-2 ASSYRASKSYYEQY
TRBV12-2 ASRLASGGLGNTIY
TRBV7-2 ASSLAGTANQPQH
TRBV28 ASSLERLAGRSYEQY
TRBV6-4 ASSDLASGSLDTQY
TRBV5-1 ASTVDGSYEQY
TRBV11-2 ASRPIRGGPSGNTIY
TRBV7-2 ASSGRLAGLDTQY
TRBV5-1 ASRLAGVADNEQF
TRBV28 ASSLEGARGYT
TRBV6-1 ASSDVAGGPGTQY